These T cell receptor beta chains were read from a single sample in a study of T cell changes during pregnancy in multiple sclerosis. Sequencing used immunoSEQ multiplex PCR; TCRdb keeps in-frame clones, though not all of them. Of about 40,000 clones in the sample, approximately 94% were seen once. The specimen was peripheral blood, collected before pregnancy. Receptor source: a female donor with multiple sclerosis, enrolled in a pregnancy study. CDR3s include the opening cysteine and the closing phenylalanine or tryptophan. The order of the fields is CDR3 length, clone size, J gene, D gene, V gene, CDR3 protein, CDR3 DNA. D genes are given only for firm matches. Clone size is shown for a subset of rows, as once, few, many or a class of expanded clone.

>16|-|TRBJ2-3|TRBD2|TRBV9
CASSALSGRAEDTQYF
TGTGCCAGCAGCGCCCTAAGCGGGAGGGCTGAAGATACGCAGTATTTT
>15|-|TRBJ2-7|TRBD1|TRBV10-2
CASSESNRGTYEQYF
TGCGCCAGCAGTGAGTCCAACAGGGGCACCTACGAGCAGTACTTC
>15|-|TRBJ2-2|TRBD2|TRBV6-4
CASSPQGGDTGELFF
TGTGCCAGCAGTCCCCAGGGAGGGGACACCGGGGAGCTGTTTTTT
>14|-|TRBJ2-7|TRBD1|TRBV2
CASRFNRGSYEQYF
TGTGCCAGCAGATTTAACAGGGGATCCTACGAGCAGTACTTC
>12|-|TRBJ1-3|-|TRBV7-9
CASSPAGPLGDF
TGTGCCAGCAGCCCAGCGGGACCTCTCGGAGATTTT
>14|-|TRBJ2-2|-|TRBV4-1
CASSLGAGTGELFF
TGCGCCAGCAGCCTCGGTGCAGGAACCGGGGAGCTGTTTTTT
>14|-|TRBJ1-5|-|TRBV4-2
CASSQDPGNQPQHF
TGTGCCAGCAGCCAAGATCCGGGGAATCAGCCCCAGCATTTT
>15|-|TRBJ2-1|-|TRBV5-1
CASSLIRDSYNEQFF
TGCGCCAGCAGCTTGATTCGGGACTCCTACAATGAGCAGTTCTTC
>13|-|TRBJ1-5|TRBD1|TRBV7-9
CASSRDSHQPQHF
TGTGCCAGCAGCCGGGACAGTCATCAGCCCCAGCATTTT
>14|-|TRBJ2-7|-|TRBV27
CASRGGQGVNEQYF
TGTGCCAGCAGGGGGGGGCAGGGTGTTAACGAGCAGTACTTC
>11|-|TRBJ1-2|TRBD1|TRBV19
CASHRGMGYTF
TGTGCCAGCCACAGGGGAATGGGCTACACCTTC
>13|-|TRBJ2-7|-|TRBV27
CASSFGANFEQYF
TGTGCCAGCAGTTTCGGAGCGAACTTCGAGCAGTACTTC
>16|-|TRBJ2-2|TRBD1|TRBV5-1
CASSWAQGPRTGELFF
TGCGCCAGCAGCTGGGCACAGGGGCCGCGCACCGGGGAGCTGTTTTTT
>16|-|TRBJ2-2|TRBD2|TRBV5-4
CASSLAAGGRAGELFF
TGTGCCAGCAGCTTGGCCGCGGGAGGGAGGGCCGGGGAGCTGTTTTTT
>15|-|TRBJ2-7|-|TRBV11-2
CASSLAQGTLYEQYF
TGTGCCAGCAGCTTAGCACAGGGGACTCTCTACGAGCAGTACTTC
>16|-|TRBJ1-3|-|TRBV7-6
CASSSTGTSSGNTIYF
TGTGCCAGCAGCTCTACAGGGACCAGCTCTGGAAACACCATATATTTT
>13|-|TRBJ2-1|-|TRBV7-3
CASSLGYPNEQFF
TGTGCCAGCAGCTTGGGCTACCCCAATGAGCAGTTCTTC
>17|-|TRBJ2-5|TRBD2|TRBV10-1
CASSEGLAGGGQETQYF
TGCGCCAGCAGTGAGGGACTAGCGGGAGGGGGACAAGAGACCCAGTACTTC
>16|-|TRBJ2-1|TRBD2|TRBV7-7
CASSLVRGSSYNEQFF
TGTGCTAGCAGCTTAGTCCGCGGGAGCTCCTACAATGAGCAGTTCTTC
>14|-|TRBJ2-7|TRBD1|TRBV19
CASRVDRRAYEQYF
TGTGCCAGTAGGGTGGACAGGAGAGCCTACGAGCAGTACTTC
>18|once|TRBJ2-7|TRBD2|TRBV5-4
CASSLARTSGSTNYEQYF
TGTGCCAGCAGCTTGGCGAGGACTAGCGGGAGCACAAACTACGAGCAGTACTTC
>15|-|TRBJ2-2|TRBD2|TRBV27
CASSPKRGNTGELFF
TGTGCCAGCAGTCCCAAGCGGGGAAACACCGGGGAGCTGTTTTTT
>14|-|TRBJ1-5|TRBD1|TRBV19
CASTGTGGNQPQHF
TGTGCCAGTACGGGGACAGGGGGCAATCAGCCCCAGCATTTT
>16|-|TRBJ2-3|-|TRBV7-2
CASSFHSAGIPDTQYF
TGTGCCAGCAGCTTCCATTCTGCGGGGATCCCGGATACGCAGTATTTT
>20|-|TRBJ2-3|-|TRBV27
CASSFQYPTLGPDSTDTQYF
TGTGCCAGCAGTTTCCAATACCCCACACTAGGACCAGATAGCACAGATACGCAGTATTTT
>20|once|TRBJ1-3|TRBD1|TRBV27
CASTPLPRDRGAGAGNTIYF
TGTGCCAGCACCCCCCTCCCCAGGGACAGGGGAGCTGGGGCTGGAAACACCATATATTTT
>14|-|TRBJ1-2|-|TRBV11-2
CASSLEGGYYGYTF
TGTGCCAGCAGCTTAGAGGGGGGGTACTATGGCTACACCTTC
>13|few|TRBJ2-7|TRBD1|TRBV2
CASGTGTGNEQYF
TGTGCCAGCGGCACCGGGACAGGGAACGAGCAGTACTTC
>17|once|TRBJ1-3|-|TRBV18
CASSPRSGGLIGNTIYF
TGTGCCAGCTCACCCAGGAGCGGGGGCTTAATTGGAAACACCATATATTTT
>14|-|TRBJ2-1|-|TRBV6-5
CASRFTSGLNEQFF
TGTGCCAGCAGATTCACAAGTGGCCTCAATGAGCAGTTCTTC
>14|-|TRBJ1-4|TRBD1|TRBV5-1
CASNDGQGNEKLFF
TGCGCCAGCAATGATGGACAGGGGAATGAAAAACTGTTTTTT
>15|once|TRBJ2-3|TRBD1|TRBV28
CASSLGTGGTDTQYF
TGTGCCAGCAGTCTAGGGACAGGGGGCACAGATACGCAGTATTTT
>15|-|TRBJ2-6|-|TRBV4-3
CASSQDFTGANVLTF
TGCGCCAGCAGCCAAGATTTTACTGGGGCCAACGTCCTGACTTTC
>17|-|TRBJ2-2|TRBD2|TRBV5-1
CASSPLLAGGRTGELFF
TGCGCCAGCAGCCCCCTGCTAGCGGGAGGGCGCACCGGGGAGCTGTTTTTT
>18|-|TRBJ2-7|-|TRBV19
CASSRAPSGGPSTYEQYF
TGTGCCAGTAGTAGGGCCCCCTCTGGCGGGCCCAGCACCTACGAGCAGTACTTC
>15|-|TRBJ2-1|TRBD2|TRBV7-9
CASSTTSGRANEQFF
TGTGCCAGCAGCACAACTAGCGGGAGGGCGAATGAGCAGTTCTTC
>15|few|TRBJ2-5|-|TRBV5-1
CASSLGDRTVGTQYF
TGCGCCAGCAGCTTAGGGGATCGAACGGTAGGGACCCAGTACTTC
>15|-|TRBJ2-3|-|TRBV6-5
CASSYYSGGPDTQYF
TGTGCCAGCAGTTATTACTCCGGGGGGCCAGATACGCAGTATTTT
>15|-|TRBJ1-6|TRBD1|TRBV9
CASSGGTGRESPLHF
TGTGCCAGCAGCGGGGGGACAGGGAGGGAGTCACCCCTCCACTTT
>13|-|TRBJ2-1|TRBD1|TRBV5-6
CASSLSEGTAQFF
TGTGCCAGCAGCTTATCTGAGGGGACAGCGCAGTTCTTC
>13|-|TRBJ1-2|TRBD1|TRBV30
CAWMTDRPYGYTF
TGTGCCTGGATGACGGACAGGCCGTATGGCTACACCTTC
>13|-|TRBJ1-2|-|TRBV29-1
CSVPQGHRGGYTF
TGCAGCGTTCCTCAGGGCCATCGCGGTGGCTACACCTTC
>14|-|TRBJ2-7|-|TRBV27
CASSLSAVGYEQYF
TGTGCCAGCAGTTTATCGGCCGTTGGCTACGAGCAGTACTTC
>13|-|TRBJ1-5|-|TRBV29-1
CSVEDSAGRPQHF
TGCAGCGTCGAGGACAGTGCCGGTCGGCCCCAGCATTTT
>16|-|TRBJ2-1|TRBD2|TRBV10-3
CATKGLAGVIWGEQFF
TGTGCCACGAAGGGTCTAGCGGGTGTGATTTGGGGTGAGCAGTTCTTC
>16|-|TRBJ1-5|TRBD1|TRBV6-1
CASSDALQGARQPQHF
TGTGCCAGCAGTGACGCTTTACAGGGGGCTCGACAGCCCCAGCATTTT
>17|-|TRBJ2-7|TRBD1|TRBV4-1
CASSQARDRGYHREQYF
TGCGCCAGCAGCCAAGCCCGGGACAGGGGTTATCATCGCGAGCAGTACTTC